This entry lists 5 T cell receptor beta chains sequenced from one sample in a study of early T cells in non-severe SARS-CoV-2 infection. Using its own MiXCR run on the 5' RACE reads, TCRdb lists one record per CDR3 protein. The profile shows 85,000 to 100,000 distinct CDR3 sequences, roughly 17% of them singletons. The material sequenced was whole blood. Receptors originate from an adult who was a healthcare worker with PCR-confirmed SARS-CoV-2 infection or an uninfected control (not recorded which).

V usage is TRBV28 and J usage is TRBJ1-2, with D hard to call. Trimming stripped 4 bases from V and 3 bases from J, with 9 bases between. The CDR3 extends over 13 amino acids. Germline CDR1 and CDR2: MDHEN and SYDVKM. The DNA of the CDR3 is TGTGCCAGCAGTTCTGACGATCACTATGGCTACACCTTC. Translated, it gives CASSSDDHYGYTF.

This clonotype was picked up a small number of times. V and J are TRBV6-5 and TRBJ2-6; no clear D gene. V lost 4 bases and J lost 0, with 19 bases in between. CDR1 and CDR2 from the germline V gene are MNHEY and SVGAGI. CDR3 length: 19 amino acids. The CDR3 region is CASSFRAFPSVSGANVLTF. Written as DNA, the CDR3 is TGTGCCAGCAGTTTTCGGGCCTTCCCCTCAGTCTCTGGGGCCAACGTCCTGACTTTC.

The CDR3 region is CASSGDGNNQPQHF. The CDR3, as DNA: TGTGCCAGCAGTGGGGACGGCAACAATCAGCCCCAGCATTTT. V is TRBV12-3 or TRBV12-4 and J is TRBJ1-5; possible D gene TRBD1, 5 bases. V gave up 5 bases and J gave up 3 bases, with 11 bases separating them. The CDR3 has 14 residues.

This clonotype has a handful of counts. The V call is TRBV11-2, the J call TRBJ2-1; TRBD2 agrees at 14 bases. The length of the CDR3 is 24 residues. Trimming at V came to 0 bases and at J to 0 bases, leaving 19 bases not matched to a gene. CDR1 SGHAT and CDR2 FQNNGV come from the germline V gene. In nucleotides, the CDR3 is TGTGCCAGCAGCTTAGATCACCCCATGAGAGGGACTAGCGGGAGAACCACCTCCTACAATGAGCAGTTCTTC. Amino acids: CASSLDHPMRGTSGRTTSYNEQFF.

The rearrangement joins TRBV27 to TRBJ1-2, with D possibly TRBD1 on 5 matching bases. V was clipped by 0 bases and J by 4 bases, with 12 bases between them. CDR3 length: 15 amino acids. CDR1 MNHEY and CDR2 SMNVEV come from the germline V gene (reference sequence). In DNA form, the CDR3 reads TGTGCCAGCAGTTTATCTACAAGGGGTGCCTATGGCTACACCTTC. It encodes CASSLSTRGAYGYTF.